Below, 16 T cell receptor beta chains from the same sample are listed, as sequenced in a study of shared clonotypes between healthy human individuals. Data came from immunoSEQ multiplex PCR; TCRdb stores just in-frame clones and leaves some out. The sample shows 2,500,000 or so clones, about 92% of them seen only once. The material sequenced was naive CD4+ T cells sorted from blood. Subset meaning: CD45RA+ positively selected. Every receptor here comes from a man aged 18 to 30 in good health.

This sequence joins TRBV5-6 and TRBJ2-1; D is ambiguous. Germline V gene data show CDR1 as SGHDT and CDR2 as YYEEEE. The length of the CDR3 is 15 residues. Trimming left V 1 base short and J 2 bases short, with 10 bases between. CDR3 coding DNA: TGTGCCAGCAGCTTGCGGCTTCCGACCTACAATGAGCAGTTCTTC. This sequence encodes CASSLRLPTYNEQFF.

The sample holds a few counts of this clone. This chain joins TRBV6-5 and TRBJ1-6, with no clear D. Trimming took off 0 bases at V and 12 bases at J, with 9 bases between the two ends. Germline CDR1 MNHEY, CDR2 SVGAGI. This CDR3 region has 13 residues. CDR3 DNA: TGTGCCAGCAGTTACTCGAAAGGAGGACCCCTCCACTTT. Translated: CASSYSKGGPLHF.

This chain links TRBV10-3 with TRBJ2-3; the D is unclear. V lost 2 bases, J lost 4 bases, and 19 bases lay in between. Germline V gives CDR1 ENHRY, CDR2 SYGVKD. There are 17 residues in the CDR3. The CDR3 loop is CAISEPPGRIRSDTQYF. The CDR3 DNA reads as TGTGCCATCAGTGAGCCTCCGGGCAGGATAAGATCAGATACGCAGTATTTT.

The rearrangement joins TRBV10-1 to TRBJ1-6; no firm D call. V lost 3 bases and J 8 bases, leaving 11 bases between the germline ends. The germline V gene has CDR1 WNHNN and CDR2 SYGVQD (reference sequence). The CDR3 loop spans 14 amino acids. The CDR3 DNA reads TGCGCCAGCAGTGATACGGGTCCGTATTCACCCCTCCACTTT. Its protein product is CASSDTGPYSPLHF.

The gene calls are TRBV12-5 and TRBJ2-1; D call uncertain. Germline V lookup: CDR1 LGHNT, CDR2 FRNRAP. This CDR3 spans 18 amino acids. Trimming removed 3 bases from V and 3 bases from J, with 21 bases in between. CDR3 region: CASGFFPETLSIYNEQFF. The CDR3 DNA is TGTGCTAGTGGTTTTTTCCCCGAGACTCTATCTATCTACAATGAGCAGTTCTTC.

This clone was seen only a few times. J is TRBJ1-5 and V is TRBV9, with 7 bases aligning to TRBD1. In germline, CDR1 is SGDLS, CDR2 YYNGEE. The CDR3 totals 14 residues. The ends lost 3 bases at V and 4 bases at J; junction bases unmatched: 4. The chain's CDR3 is CASSATGVNQPQHF. The CDR3 DNA is TGTGCCAGCAGCGCAACAGGGGTGAATCAGCCCCAGCATTTT.

The chain has TRBV29-1 and TRBJ1-2; maybe TRBD1 (6 bases). The CDR3 extends over 13 amino acids. V was shortened by 0 bases and J by 2 bases, with 7 bases between the two germline ends. The germline V gene encodes CDR1 SQVTM and CDR2 ANQGSEA. This CDR3 reads CSVEEGGNYGYTF. The CDR3 DNA is TGCAGCGTTGAAGAAGGGGGAAACTATGGCTACACCTTC.

This rearrangement joins TRBV2 to TRBJ2-5, with 10 bases aligning to TRBD1. Looked up from germline, CDR1 is SNHLY and CDR2 is FYNNEI. CDR3 length equals 15 residues. V lost 6 bases and J lost 5; bases outside the gene matches: 9. The CDR3 sequence is CASRGQGRWVETQYF. The CDR3 nucleotides are TGTGCCAGCAGGGGACAGGGGAGGTGGGTGGAGACCCAGTACTTC. The entire variable domain, with the rest obtained from reference TRBV2 and TRBJ2-5, is as follows: EPEVTQTPSHQVTQMGQEVILRCVPISNHLYFYWYRQILGQKVEFLVSFYNNEISEKSEIFDDQFSVERPDGSNFTLKIRSTKLEDSAMYFCASRGQGRWVETQYFGPGTRLLVL.

V is TRBV7-2 and J is TRBJ1-2; 9 bases are a match to TRBD1. The CDR3 covers 19 residues. CDR1 and CDR2 (germline): SGHTA, FQGNSA. V was clipped by 5 bases and J by 8 bases; unmatched bases: 24. The CDR3 DNA is TGTGCCAGCAGCCCTTGGAGGGACAGGGTCAACTCCCTCCCGGGGGGCTACACCTTC. Translating gives CASSPWRDRVNSLPGGYTF.

The chain is built from TRBV2 and TRBJ1-5, with D uncertain. The CDR3 runs to 15 residues. Per the germline V gene, CDR1 is SNHLY and CDR2 is FYNNEI. V dropped 6 bases and J dropped 6 bases, with 18 bases sitting between them. The CDR3 region has the DNA TGTGCCAGCAGCTCTTTGGAGGCCCCGGGTCAGCCCCAGCATTTT. Residues: CASSSLEAPGQPQHF.

The chain joins TRBV19 to TRBJ1-5; D remains unclear. From germline, CDR1 is LNHDA and CDR2 SQIVND (reference sequence). CDR3 length: 13 residues. V lost 8 bases and J 4 bases, leaving 12 bases between the germline ends. The DNA of the CDR3 is TGTGCCAGTCAACCGGACGGGAATCAGCCCCAGCATTTT. It translates to CASQPDGNQPQHF.

This clone was seen a few times. Other nucleotide sequences from this sample produce the same CDR3. This rearrangement joins TRBV2 to TRBJ1-6, with 9 bases that match TRBD1. The CDR3 has 15 residues. V lost 5 bases and J lost 7; bases outside the gene matches: 6. The germline gives CDR1 SNHLY, CDR2 FYNNEI. The CDR3 here is CASSLTGQGNSPLHF. The CDR3 region has the DNA TGTGCCAGCAGTCTGACGGGACAGGGAAATTCACCCCTCCACTTT.

This sequence joins TRBV6-5 and TRBJ2-7; 8 bases map to TRBD1. CDR1 MNHEY and CDR2 SVGAGI come from the germline V gene. The CDR3 extends over 15 amino acids. The V segment lost 5 bases and the J segment 3 bases; nucleotides outside the gene matches: 9. DNA for the CDR3: TGTGCCAGCAGTAAGACAGGGGCCAAGAGCTACGAGCAGTACTTC. Protein product: CASSKTGAKSYEQYF.

This clone was seen just once. The chain combines TRBV30 with TRBJ1-1, with 12 bases identical to TRBD1. V trimming: 5 bases; J trimming: 4 bases; junction bases outside the gene matches: 11. Germline lookup yields CDR1 GTSNPN and CDR2 SVGIG (reference sequence). The CDR3 loop spans 16 amino acids. The CDR3 sequence is CAWGGQGASLSTEAFF. CDR3 coding DNA: TGTGCCTGGGGGGGACAGGGGGCGTCTCTCAGCACTGAAGCTTTCTTT.

This clone was seen once. The chain carries TRBV6-4 and TRBJ2-7, with 9 bases matching TRBD1. The V gene's germline CDR1 is MRHNA and CDR2 SNTAGT. Trimming at V came to 4 bases and at J to 6 bases, leaving 1 base not matched to a gene. CDR3 length: 12 residues. The CDR3 DNA reads as TGTGCCAGCAGTGCGACAGGGGGCGAGCAGTACTTC. Encoded protein: CASSATGGEQYF.

This chain joins TRBV14 and TRBJ2-2; D is uncertain. Germline-derived CDR1 and CDR2 are SGHDN and FVKESK. The V gene lost 1 base and the J gene lost 5 bases, with 5 bases spanning the gap. CDR3 length: 13 residues. CDR3 sequence reads: CASSQVMTGELFF. The CDR3 DNA reads as TGTGCCAGCAGCCAAGTTATGACCGGGGAGCTGTTTTTT.